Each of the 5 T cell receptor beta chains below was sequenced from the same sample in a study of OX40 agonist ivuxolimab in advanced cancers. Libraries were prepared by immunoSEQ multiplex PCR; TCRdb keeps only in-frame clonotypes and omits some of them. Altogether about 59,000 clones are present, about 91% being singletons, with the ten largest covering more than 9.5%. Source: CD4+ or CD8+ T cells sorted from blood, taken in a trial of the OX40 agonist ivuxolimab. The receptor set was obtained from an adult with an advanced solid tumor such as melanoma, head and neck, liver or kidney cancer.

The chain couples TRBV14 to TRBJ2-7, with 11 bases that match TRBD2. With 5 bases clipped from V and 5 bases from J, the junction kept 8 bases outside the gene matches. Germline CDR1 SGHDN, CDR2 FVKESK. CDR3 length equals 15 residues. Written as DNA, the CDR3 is TGTGCCAGCAGCTATCTAGCGGGGGGACCTCACGAGCAGTACTTC. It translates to CASSYLAGGPHEQYF.

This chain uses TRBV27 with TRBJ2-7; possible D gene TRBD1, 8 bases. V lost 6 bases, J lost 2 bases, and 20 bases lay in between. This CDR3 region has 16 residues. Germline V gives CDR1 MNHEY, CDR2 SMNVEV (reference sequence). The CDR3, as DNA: TGTGCCAGCAGCTCCGGACAGGGAGGGTTCCCCTACGAGCAGTACTTC. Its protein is CASSSGQGGFPYEQYF.

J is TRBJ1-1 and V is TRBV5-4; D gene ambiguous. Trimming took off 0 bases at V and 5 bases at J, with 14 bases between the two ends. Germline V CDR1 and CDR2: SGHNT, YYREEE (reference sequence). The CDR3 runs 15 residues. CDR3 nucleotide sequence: TGTGCCAGCAGCTTGGTTGCGGGAGGAGGTACTGAAGCTTTCTTT. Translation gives CASSLVAGGGTEAFF.

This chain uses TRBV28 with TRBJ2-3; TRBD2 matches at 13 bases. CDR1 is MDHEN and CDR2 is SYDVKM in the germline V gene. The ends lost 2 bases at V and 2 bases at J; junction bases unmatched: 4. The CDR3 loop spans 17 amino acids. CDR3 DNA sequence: TGTGCCAGCAGTTTACTAGGGACTAGCGGGACCACAGATACGCAGTATTTT. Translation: CASSLLGTSGTTDTQYF. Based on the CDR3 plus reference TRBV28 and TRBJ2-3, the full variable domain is DVKVTQSSRYLVKRTGEKVFLECVQDMDHENMFWYRQDPGLGLRLIYFSYDVKMKEKGDIPEGYSVSREKKERFSLILESASTNQTSMYLCASSLLGTSGTTDTQYFGPGTRLTVL.

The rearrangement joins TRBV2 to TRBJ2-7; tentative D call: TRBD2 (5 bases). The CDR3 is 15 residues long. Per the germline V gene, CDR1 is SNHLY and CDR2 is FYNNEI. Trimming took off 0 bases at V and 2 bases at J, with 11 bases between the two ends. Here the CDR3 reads CASSEARGSPYEQYF. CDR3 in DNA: TGTGCCAGCAGTGAAGCGCGAGGGTCCCCCTACGAGCAGTACTTC.